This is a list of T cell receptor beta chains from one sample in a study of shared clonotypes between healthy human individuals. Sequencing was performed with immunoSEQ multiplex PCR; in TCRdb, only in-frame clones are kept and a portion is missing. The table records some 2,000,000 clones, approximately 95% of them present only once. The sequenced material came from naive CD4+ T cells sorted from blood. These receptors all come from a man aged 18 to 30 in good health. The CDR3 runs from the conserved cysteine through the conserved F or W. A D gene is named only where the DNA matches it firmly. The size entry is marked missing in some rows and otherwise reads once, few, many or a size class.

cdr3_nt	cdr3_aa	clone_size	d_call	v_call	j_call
TGTGCCAGCAGTTCAATAGTTCCGCCCGAAGAGACCCAGTACTTC	CASSSIVPPEETQYF	-	-	TRBV28	TRBJ2-5
TGTGCCAGCAGCTTTGCCATCAGCGGTTCACCCCTCCACTTT	CASSFAISGSPLHF	-	-	TRBV7-2	TRBJ1-6
TGTGCCAGCAGCCAGTCCAAGAATTTCAATGAGCAGTTCTTC	CASSQSKNFNEQFF	-	-	TRBV14	TRBJ2-1
TGTGCCATCAGTTTTTTGGGACAGCGGGATGAGCAGTTCTTC	CAISFLGQRDEQFF	-	-	TRBV10-3	TRBJ2-1
TGTGCCAGCAGCCCAGACAGGGGGTATGGCTACACCTTC	CASSPDRGYGYTF	-	TRBD1	TRBV7-2	TRBJ1-2
TGCGCCAGCAGCTTCTGGAGACGTCAGCCCCAGCATTTT	CASSFWRRQPQHF	-	-	TRBV5-1	TRBJ1-5
TGTGCCAGCAGTGGCTCGGGGGAGAGCTCCTACGAGCAGTACTTC	CASSGSGESSYEQYF	once	-	TRBV6-6	TRBJ2-7
TGTGCCACCAGCCCACGTACACTGTCCTACGAGCAGTACTTC	CATSPRTLSYEQYF	-	-	TRBV15	TRBJ2-7
TGTGCCAGCAGCTTGTACGGAGTAACCTACGAGCAGTACTTC	CASSLYGVTYEQYF	-	-	TRBV5-6	TRBJ2-7
TGTGCCAGCAGCTTAGGCCGGCAGGCCGCCGGGGAGCTGTTTTTT	CASSLGRQAAGELFF	once	-	TRBV7-2	TRBJ2-2
TGTGCCAGCAGTCCCGGACAGGGTGTCGACACCGGGGAGCTGTTTTTT	CASSPGQGVDTGELFF	-	TRBD1	TRBV6-6	TRBJ2-2
TGTGCCAGCAGCTCAACAGGGGGCAAAGAGACCCAGTACTTC	CASSSTGGKETQYF	-	TRBD1	TRBV11-2	TRBJ2-5
TGTGCCAGCAGGATAACCGGGACAGGGGCTGGCTACACCTTC	CASRITGTGAGYTF	-	TRBD1	TRBV2	TRBJ1-2
TGCGCCAGCAGCTTGGCCTCAGGCTTCGGCGAGCAGTACTTC	CASSLASGFGEQYF	-	-	TRBV5-1	TRBJ2-7
TGCGCCAGCAGCCGGGGCGGAGATGCAGATACGCAGTATTTT	CASSRGGDADTQYF	-	-	TRBV10-1	TRBJ2-3
TGCGCCAGCAGGTTTTCCACGGGCGATCCTGGAAACACCATATATTTT	CASRFSTGDPGNTIYF	-	-	TRBV5-1	TRBJ1-3
TGTGCCAGCAGCCAAGGGTACGGCAGCACAGATACGCAGTATTTT	CASSQGYGSTDTQYF	once	-	TRBV7-9	TRBJ2-3
TGTGCCAGCAGGGGGGACAGGGCTGCTAATGAAAAACTGTTTTTT	CASRGDRAANEKLFF	-	TRBD1	TRBV6-1	TRBJ1-4
TGTGCCAGCAGCTTGCCTAACTATGGCTACACCTTC	CASSLPNYGYTF	-	-	TRBV7-9	TRBJ1-2
TGCAGCGCCATCGAGGGACAGAACTATGGCTACACCTTC	CSAIEGQNYGYTF	-	TRBD1	TRBV29-1	TRBJ1-2
TGTGCCAGCAGCCAAGTTGTGGGGGGGCTAAGCACAGATACGCAGTATTTT	CASSQVVGGLSTDTQYF	-	-	TRBV14	TRBJ2-3
TGTGCCAGCAGCGGGGGGATAGGAGCGGAAAGCACAGATACGCAGTATTTT	CASSGGIGAESTDTQYF	-	-	TRBV7-9	TRBJ2-3
TGTGCCAGAGGCGGGGGCTCCTACAATGAGCAGTTCTTC	CARGGGSYNEQFF	-	TRBD2	TRBV6-1	TRBJ2-1
TGCGCCAGCAGTGGGGGGAAAAACACTGAAGCTTTCTTT	CASSGGKNTEAFF	-	-	TRBV10-1	TRBJ1-1
TGTGCCAGCAGTGGTTTTACGGAGGGGGGCCAGCCCCAGCATTTT	CASSGFTEGGQPQHF	-	-	TRBV6-1	TRBJ1-5
TGTGCCATCAGTGAGTTGGGGGGGAGCATGAACACTGAAGCTTTCTTT	CAISELGGSMNTEAFF	-	-	TRBV10-3	TRBJ1-1
TGTGCCAGCGGCGAGTCCCGCGGAAATTCACCCCTCCACTTT	CASGESRGNSPLHF	-	-	TRBV6-5	TRBJ1-6
TGTGCCAGTGGCCAAGAGACCCAGTACTTC	CASGQETQYF	-	-	TRBV10-3	TRBJ2-5
TGTGCCAGCTCACCACGGCGGCAGGATCGGCACGAGCAGTACTTC	CASSPRRQDRHEQYF	-	-	TRBV18	TRBJ2-7
TGTGCCAGCAGTCCAGACAGGGAGGGAGGCTACACCTTC	CASSPDREGGYTF	-	TRBD1	TRBV2	TRBJ1-2
TGTGCGTGGTGGGGAGCCCTTACCGGGGAGCTGTTTTTT	CAWWGALTGELFF	-	-	TRBV21-1	TRBJ2-2
TGTGCCAGCAGTGAAGGCGGGACAGCCCTCGAGACCCAGTACTTC	CASSEGGTALETQYF	-	-	TRBV6-1	TRBJ2-5
TGTGCCAGCAGTTACTCGATTCAGGGGGCCTACGAGCAGTACTTC	CASSYSIQGAYEQYF	-	TRBD1	TRBV6-5	TRBJ2-7
TGTGCCAGCAGCTTAGATGGCCGTCTCAATCAGCCCCAGCATTTT	CASSLDGRLNQPQHF	-	-	TRBV11-2	TRBJ1-5
TGTGCCAGCATCCACCGGGACGGCGGCAATCAGCCCCAGCATTTT	CASIHRDGGNQPQHF	-	-	TRBV6-1	TRBJ1-5
TGTGCCAGCAGTGAATGGGGGAGCTCCTACGAGCAGTACTTC	CASSEWGSSYEQYF	-	-	TRBV6-1	TRBJ2-7
TGTGCCAGCTCACCGGGACAGGGGGCACCGAACACTGAAGCTTTCTTT	CASSPGQGAPNTEAFF	-	TRBD1	TRBV18	TRBJ1-1
TGTGCCAGCAGCCCGGGCACCTACGAGCAGTACTTC	CASSPGTYEQYF	-	-	TRBV5-6	TRBJ2-7
TGCAGTTGGACAGGGTTGCGAGAGACCCAGTACTTC	CSWTGLRETQYF	-	TRBD1	TRBV29-1	TRBJ2-5
TGTGCCAGCAGCTCGTCGGGAGGGGGCTTGCGGCCCCAGCATTTT	CASSSSGGGLRPQHF	-	TRBD1	TRBV5-6	TRBJ1-5
TGTGCCAGCAGCCCTAATAGACAGGGGATAAGCTCCTACAATGAGCAGTTCTTC	CASSPNRQGISSYNEQFF	-	TRBD1	TRBV7-8	TRBJ2-1
TGCGCCAGCAGCTCAGGGACAGGGAGCAATCAGCCCCAGCATTTT	CASSSGTGSNQPQHF	-	TRBD1	TRBV5-1	TRBJ1-5
TGTGCCTGGAGTTTCATGGGGGGGGGACAGCCCCAGCATTTT	CAWSFMGGGQPQHF	-	-	TRBV30	TRBJ1-5
TGTGCCAGCAGTGCTGTGAACTCCTACAATGAGCAGTTCTTC	CASSAVNSYNEQFF	-	-	TRBV25-1	TRBJ2-1
TGTGCCAGCACCTCCGACCCCTATGGCTACACCTTC	CASTSDPYGYTF	-	-	TRBV28	TRBJ1-2